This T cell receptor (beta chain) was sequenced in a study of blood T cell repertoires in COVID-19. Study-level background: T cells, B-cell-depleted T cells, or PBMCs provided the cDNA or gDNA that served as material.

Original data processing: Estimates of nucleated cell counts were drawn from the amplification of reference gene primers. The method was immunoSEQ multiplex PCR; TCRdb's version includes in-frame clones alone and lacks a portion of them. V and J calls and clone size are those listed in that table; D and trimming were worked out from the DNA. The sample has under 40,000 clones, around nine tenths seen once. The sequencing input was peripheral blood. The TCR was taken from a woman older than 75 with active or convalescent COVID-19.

The CDR3 loop is CASSPLAGLLNEQFF. CDR3 bases: TGTGCCAGCAGTCCCCTAGCGGGGCTTCTCAATGAGCAGTTCTTC. The chain carries TRBV14 and TRBJ2-1, with TRBD2 identical over 9 bases. The ends lost 6 bases at V and 6 bases at J; junction bases unmatched: 9. Germline V gene sequence: CDR1 SGHDN, CDR2 FVKESK. This CDR3 comprises 15 residues.